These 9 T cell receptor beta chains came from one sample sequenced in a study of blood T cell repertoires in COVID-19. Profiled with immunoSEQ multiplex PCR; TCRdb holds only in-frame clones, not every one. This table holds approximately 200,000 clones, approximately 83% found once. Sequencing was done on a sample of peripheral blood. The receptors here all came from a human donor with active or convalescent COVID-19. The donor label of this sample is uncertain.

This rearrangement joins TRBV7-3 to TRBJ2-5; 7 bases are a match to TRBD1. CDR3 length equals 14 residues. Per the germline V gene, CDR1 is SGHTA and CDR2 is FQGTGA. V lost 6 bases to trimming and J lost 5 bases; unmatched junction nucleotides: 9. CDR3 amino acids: CASSTGTGDETQYF. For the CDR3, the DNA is TGTGCCAGCAGTACCGGAACAGGGGACGAGACCCAGTACTTC.

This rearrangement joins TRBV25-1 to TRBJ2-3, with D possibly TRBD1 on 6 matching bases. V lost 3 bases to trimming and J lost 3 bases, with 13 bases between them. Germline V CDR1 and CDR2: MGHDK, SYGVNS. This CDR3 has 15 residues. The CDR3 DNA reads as TGTGCCAGCAGTGATCGGGACACCCGGACAGATACGCAGTATTTT. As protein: CASSDRDTRTDTQYF.

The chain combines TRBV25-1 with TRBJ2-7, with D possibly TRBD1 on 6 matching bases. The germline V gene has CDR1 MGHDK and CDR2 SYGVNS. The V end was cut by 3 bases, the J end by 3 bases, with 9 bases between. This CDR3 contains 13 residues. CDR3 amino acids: CASSEGARYEQYF. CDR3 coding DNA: TGTGCCAGCAGTGAGGGGGCCCGCTACGAGCAGTACTTC.

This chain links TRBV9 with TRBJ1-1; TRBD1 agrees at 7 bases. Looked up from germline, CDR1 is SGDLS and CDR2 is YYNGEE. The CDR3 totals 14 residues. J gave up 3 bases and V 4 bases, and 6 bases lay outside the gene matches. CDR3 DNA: TGTGCCAGCAGCATAGGGGGCGTGGACACTGAAGCTTTCTTT. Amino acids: CASSIGGVDTEAFF.

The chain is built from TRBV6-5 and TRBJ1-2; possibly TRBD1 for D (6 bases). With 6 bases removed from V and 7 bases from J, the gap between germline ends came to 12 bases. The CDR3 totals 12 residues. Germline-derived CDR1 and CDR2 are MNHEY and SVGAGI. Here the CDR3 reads CASSGGGPGYTF. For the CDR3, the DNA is TGTGCCAGCAGCGGGGGGGGGCCTGGCTACACCTTC.

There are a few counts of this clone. CDR3 amino acids: CASSLTGQLLNQPQHF. CDR3 DNA sequence: TGTGCCAGCTCACTGACTGGACAACTCCTCAATCAGCCCCAGCATTTT. The rearrangement joins TRBV18 to TRBJ1-5; D possibly corresponds to TRBD1 (5 bases). Germline V gene lookup returns CDR1 KGHSH and CDR2 LQKENI. The CDR3 extends over 16 amino acids. Between the trimmed V and J ends, which lost 4 bases and 3 bases, there was a span of 16 bases.

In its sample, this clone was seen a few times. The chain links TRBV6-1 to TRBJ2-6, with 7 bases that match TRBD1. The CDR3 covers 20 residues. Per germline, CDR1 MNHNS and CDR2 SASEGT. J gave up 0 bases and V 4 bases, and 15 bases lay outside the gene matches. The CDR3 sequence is CASSGGYRQGRPSGANVLTF. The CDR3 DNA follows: TGTGCCAGCAGTGGGGGATACAGACAGGGTCGTCCCTCTGGGGCCAACGTCCTGACTTTC.

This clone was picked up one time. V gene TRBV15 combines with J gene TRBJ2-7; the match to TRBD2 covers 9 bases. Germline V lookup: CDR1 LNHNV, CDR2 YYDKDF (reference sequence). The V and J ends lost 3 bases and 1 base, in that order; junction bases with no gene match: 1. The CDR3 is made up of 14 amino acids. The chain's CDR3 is CATSRTSGSYEQYF. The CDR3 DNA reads TGTGCCACCAGCAGGACTAGCGGATCCTACGAGCAGTACTTC. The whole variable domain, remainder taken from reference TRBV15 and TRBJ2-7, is DAMVIQNPRYQVTQFGKPVTLSCSQTLNHNVMYWYQQKSSQAPKLLFHYYDKDFNNEADTPDNFQSRRPNTSFCFLDIRSPGLGDTAMYLCATSRTSGSYEQYFGPGTRLTVT.

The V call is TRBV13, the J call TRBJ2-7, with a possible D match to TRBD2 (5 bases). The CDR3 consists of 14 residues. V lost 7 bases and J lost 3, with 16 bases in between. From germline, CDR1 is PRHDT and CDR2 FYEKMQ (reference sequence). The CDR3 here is CASTLGLAYYEQYF. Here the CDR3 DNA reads TGTGCCAGCACCCTGGGTCTAGCTTACTACGAGCAGTACTTC.